The following is a T cell receptor beta chain sequence with its context. What it recognizes is unknown. This entry comes from a study of OX40 agonist ivuxolimab in advanced cancers. Study as a whole: The patients got ivuxolimab, which is an agonistic anti-OX40 (CD134) antibody. Every patient in dose escalation had hepatocellular carcinoma, melanoma, renal cell or head and neck cancer. The eligibility criteria allowed prior anti-PD-1, anti-PD-L1 or anti-CTLA-4 therapy, and 40% had some.

Study-level results: Certain nonresponders likewise exhibited a low normalized T-cell clonal expansion.

Profiled with immunoSEQ multiplex PCR; TCRdb holds only in-frame clones, not every one. Among roughly 120,000 clones listed, about 92% were seen once. The CDR3 totals 15 residues. CDR1 SGHTA and CDR2 FQGNSA come from the germline V gene. Between the trimmed V and J ends, which lost 0 bases and 4 bases, there was a span of 12 bases. The specimen was CD4+ or CD8+ T cells sorted from blood, collected in a trial of the OX40 agonist ivuxolimab. The genes are TRBV7-2 and TRBJ1-1; D is uncertain. The TCR comes from an adult with an advanced solid tumor such as melanoma, head and neck, liver or kidney cancer. DNA of the CDR3: TGTGCCAGCAGCTTAGCGGGTAGGGTGGGCACTGAAGCTTTCTTT. It encodes CASSLAGRVGTEAFF.